The 30 T cell receptor beta chains below were found in one sample sequenced in a study of cytomegalovirus exposure and HLA in healthy donors. The PCR employed 60 Vbeta primers together with 13 Jbeta primers. The repertoire was sequenced with immunoSEQ multiplex PCR; TCRdb's copy has only in-frame clones and lacks some. This sample has under 200,000 clones, with approximately 77% found just once. Sequenced sample: PBMCs. These TCRs come from a man aged 50-60 years in good health and CMV-seropositive.

This clone appeared a few times. The chain employs TRBV4-3 and TRBJ1-1; D may be TRBD1 (6 bases). The germline CDR1 and CDR2 sequences are LGHNA and YSLEER. The CDR3 extends over 15 amino acids. Trimming removed 0 bases from V and 4 bases from J, with 12 bases in between. The CDR3: CASSQDPAGATEAFF. In DNA form, the CDR3 reads TGCGCCAGCAGCCAAGACCCCGCGGGGGCCACTGAAGCTTTCTTT.

The V and J genes are TRBV7-2 and TRBJ1-3, with D possibly TRBD1 on 6 matching bases. The V end was cut by 0 bases, the J end by 4 bases, with 7 bases between. The germline CDR1 and CDR2 sequences are SGHTA and FQGNSA. The CDR3 is 14 residues long. This chain's CDR3 is CASSLAQGGNTIYF. Written as DNA, the CDR3 is TGTGCCAGCAGCTTAGCACAGGGCGGAAACACCATATATTTT.

The chain couples TRBV30 to TRBJ1-5; 7 positions match TRBD1. Germline trimming cut 4 bases from V and 7 bases from J; bases unmatched to any gene: 7. The CDR3 consists of 13 residues. Germline CDR1 and CDR2: GTSNPN and SVGIG (reference sequence). In DNA form, the CDR3 reads TGTGCCTGGAAAGGAGGGGGCAGCCAGCCCCAGCATTTT. Amino acids: CAWKGGGSQPQHF.

The rearrangement uses TRBV27 and TRBJ2-7, with 9 bases identical to TRBD1. Germline assignment: CDR1 MNHEY and CDR2 SMNVEV (reference sequence). The CDR3 is 14 amino acids. V shed 3 bases and J 6 bases; nucleotides not matched to a gene: 6. The CDR3, as DNA: TGTGCCAGCAGTTTCGGGACAGGGAGGGGCGAGCAGTACTTC. This translates into CASSFGTGRGEQYF.

The chain couples TRBV11-3 to TRBJ1-5; 8 bases agree with TRBD1. V was clipped by 1 base and J by 0 bases; unmatched bases: 14. Germline-derived CDR1 and CDR2 are SGHNT and YENEEA. This CDR3 is 20 amino acids long. The CDR3 DNA reads TGTGCCAGCAGCTTAGTTTGCCCGACAGGGGAGGCGAATAGCAATCAGCCCCAGCATTTT. Its protein is CASSLVCPTGEANSNQPQHF. The complete variable domain, with remaining parts taken from reference TRBV11-3 and TRBJ1-5, reads EAGVVQSPRYKIIEKKQPVAFWCNPISGHNTLYWYLQNLGQGPELLIRYENEEAVDDSQLPKDRFSAERLKGVDSTLKIQPAELGDSAVYLCASSLVCPTGEANSNQPQHFGDGTRLSIL.

The CDR3 is CASSQDPEGGRTLEKLFF. CDR3 bases: TGTGCCAGCAGCCAAGACCCCGAGGGTGGCAGGACGCTTGAAAAACTGTTTTTT. The rearrangement links TRBV4-2 to TRBJ1-4; D is uncertain. The CDR3 runs 18 residues. The V gene's germline CDR1 is LGHNA and CDR2 YNFKEQ. V dropped 0 bases and J dropped 7 bases, with 21 bases sitting between them.

The chain combines TRBV9 with TRBJ1-4, with no clear D. CDR3 length: 15 residues. Germline V gene data show CDR1 as SGDLS and CDR2 as YYNGEE. Trimming pared 4 bases from V and 4 bases from J, leaving 14 bases between. This CDR3 reads CASSPYDIVNEKLFF. In DNA form, the CDR3 reads TGTGCCAGCAGCCCCTACGACATAGTTAATGAAAAACTGTTTTTT.

CDR3 sequence (DNA): TGTGCCAGTCAGGGTACTTCACAGGGCTATAACTATGGCTACACCTTC. This encodes CASQGTSQGYNYGYTF. The chain is built from TRBV16 and TRBJ1-2; a weak D match, TRBD1 (6 bases). The germline V gene has CDR1 KGHSY and CDR2 FQNENV. The CDR3 contains 16 residues. The germline V and J ends were trimmed by 9 bases and 1 base, with 21 bases remaining between them. Complete variable domain (other parts from reference TRBV16 and TRBJ1-2): GEEVAQTPKHLVRGEGQKAKLYCAPIKGHSYVFWYQQVLKNEFKFLISFQNENVFDETGMPKERFSAKCLPNSPCSLEIQATKLEDSAVYFCASQGTSQGYNYGYTFGSGTRLTVV.

The V call is TRBV29-1, the J call TRBJ2-7, with D maybe TRBD1 (6 bases). CDR1 is SQVTM, CDR2 ANQGSEA, per germline. This CDR3 contains 17 residues. The V gene lost 1 base and the J gene lost 4 bases, with 23 bases spanning the gap. The CDR3 protein is CSVEGARQDSAPYEQYF. The CDR3 DNA sequence: TGCAGCGTTGAAGGCGCCCGACAGGACAGTGCACCTTACGAGCAGTACTTC.

The chain couples TRBV14 to TRBJ1-3; 8 bases line up with TRBD1. Germline V gene sequence: CDR1 SGHDN, CDR2 FVKESK. V was clipped by 1 base and J by 0 bases; unmatched bases: 8. The CDR3 runs to 18 residues. As DNA, the CDR3 is TGTGCCAGCAGCCAAGTTCGGCAGGGGGCGGCCTCTGGAAACACCATATATTTT. Translated, it gives CASSQVRQGAASGNTIYF.

The J gene is TRBJ1-1, the V gene TRBV30, with D perhaps TRBD1 (6 bases). V lost 4 bases and J 3 bases, leaving 18 bases between the germline ends. CDR1 is GTSNPN and CDR2 is SVGIG in the germline V gene (reference sequence). There are 15 residues in the CDR3. In DNA form, the CDR3 reads TGTGCCTGGACCCAGCTAGGTAAGGGGGACACTGAAGCTTTCTTT. This codes for CAWTQLGKGDTEAFF.

The CDR3 loop reads CASSVGIGGPLHEQFF. CDR3 DNA: TGTGCCAGCAGCGTAGGTATCGGGGGGCCTTTACATGAGCAGTTCTTC. This chain uses TRBV9 with TRBJ2-1; possible D gene TRBD2, 7 bases. V lost 0 bases to trimming and J lost 8 bases, with 18 bases between them. The CDR3 runs 16 residues. CDR1 and CDR2 from the germline V gene are SGDLS and YYNGEE. The full variable domain, completed using reference TRBV9 and TRBJ2-1, is DSGVTQTPKHLITATGQRVTLRCSPRSGDLSVYWYQQSLDQGLQFLIQYYNGEERAKGNILERFSAQQFPDLHSELNLSSLELGDSALYFCASSVGIGGPLHEQFFGPGTRLTVL.

The rearrangement links TRBV2 to TRBJ2-5, with no clear D. The germline V gene has CDR1 SNHLY and CDR2 FYNNEI. Deletions cut 7 bases from V and 5 bases from J, with 8 bases between. The CDR3 contains 11 residues. The CDR3 loop is CASTSEETQYF. The CDR3 region has the DNA TGTGCCAGCACTTCGGAGGAGACCCAGTACTTC.

This chain joins TRBV5-1 and TRBJ1-5, with no clear D. This CDR3 has 15 residues. CDR1 and CDR2 from the germline V gene are SGHRS and YFSETQ. The V and J ends lost 0 bases and 7 bases respectively, with 14 bases between them. CDR3: CASSLGEDGGQPQHF. Here the CDR3 DNA reads TGCGCCAGCAGCTTGGGGGAGGACGGAGGACAGCCCCAGCATTTT.

J is TRBJ1-5 and V is TRBV6-5; 8 bases fit TRBD1. The V and J ends lost 6 bases and 4 bases, in that order; junction bases with no gene match: 5. Germline V lookup: CDR1 MNHEY, CDR2 SVGAGI. The CDR3 is made up of 14 amino acids. DNA of the CDR3: TGTGCCAGCAGCAACTACAGGGGGAATCAGCCCCAGCATTTT. Its protein product is CASSNYRGNQPQHF.

The rearrangement links TRBV18 to TRBJ2-7, with 9 bases matching TRBD1. This CDR3 region has 14 residues. Germline V gene data show CDR1 as KGHSH and CDR2 as LQKENI. Germline trimming cut 5 bases from V and 7 bases from J; bases unmatched to any gene: 9. CDR3 in DNA: TGTGCCAGCTCATTACGGACAGGGGTCGAGGAGCAGTACTTC. Translating gives CASSLRTGVEEQYF.

The chain combines TRBV7-3 with TRBJ1-3, with D maybe TRBD1 (6 bases). The CDR3 totals 16 residues. Germline loops: CDR1 SGHTA, CDR2 FQGTGA. Trimming removed 5 bases from V and 0 bases from J, with 14 bases in between. For the CDR3, the DNA is TGTGCCAGCAGCCTACAGGGACCTATCTCTGGAAACACCATATATTTT. Translated, it gives CASSLQGPISGNTIYF.

The V call is TRBV11-2, the J call TRBJ2-2; possibly TRBD1 for D (6 bases). This CDR3 region has 15 residues. With 0 bases removed from V and 6 bases from J, the gap between germline ends came to 11 bases. Looked up from germline, CDR1 is SGHAT and CDR2 is FQNNGV. CDR3 in amino acids: CASSLDPGDAGELFF. The CDR3 nucleotides are TGTGCCAGCAGCTTAGATCCAGGGGATGCCGGGGAGCTGTTTTTT.

This chain joins TRBV6-1 and TRBJ2-7, with 7 bases matching TRBD1. Germline trimming cut 9 bases from V and 2 bases from J; bases unmatched to any gene: 10. The germline CDR1 and CDR2 sequences are MNHNS and SASEGT. CDR3 length equals 14 residues. CDR3: CASHEDRWAYEQYF. In nucleotides, the CDR3 is TGTGCCAGTCACGAGGACAGGTGGGCCTACGAGCAGTACTTC.

This chain links TRBV15 with TRBJ2-2, with TRBD2 matching 7 bases. CDR3 length: 15 residues. Germline trimming cut 1 base from V and 4 bases from J; bases unmatched to any gene: 3. Germline-derived CDR1 and CDR2 are LNHNV and YYDKDF (reference sequence). The CDR3 DNA reads as TGTGCCACCAGCAGAGGGGGGGGTTCCACCGGGGAGCTGTTTTTT. It encodes CATSRGGGSTGELFF.

The genes are TRBV27 and TRBJ2-7; D gene uncertain. The V gene lost 1 base and the J gene lost 1 base, with 5 bases spanning the gap. CDR1 and CDR2 (germline): MNHEY, SMNVEV (reference sequence). This CDR3 spans 13 amino acids. The CDR3 DNA reads as TGTGCCAGCAGTTTATTGAGTTCCTACGAGCAGTACTTC. Translation gives CASSLLSSYEQYF.

This chain uses TRBV10-3 with TRBJ2-1; D call uncertain. The CDR3 is made up of 11 amino acids. Looked up from germline, CDR1 is ENHRY and CDR2 is SYGVKD. Trimming removed 6 bases at V and 5 bases at J, with 5 bases between. The CDR3 loop is CAISRDNEQFF. In nucleotides, the CDR3 is TGTGCCATCAGCCGTGACAATGAGCAGTTCTTC.

The chain is built from TRBV5-1 and TRBJ2-7; 11 nucleotides agree with TRBD2. The germline gives CDR1 SGHRS, CDR2 YFSETQ. The length of the CDR3 is 15 residues. Trimming cost V 0 bases and J 6 bases; bases outside gene matches: 5. CDR3 sequence (DNA): TGCGCCAGCAGCTTGGGGGGACTAGCGGCCTCCGAGCAGTACTTC. Amino acids: CASSLGGLAASEQYF. The full variable domain, completed using reference TRBV5-1 and TRBJ2-7, is KAGVTQTPRYLIKTRGQQVTLSCSPISGHRSVSWYQQTPGQGLQFLFEYFSETQRNKGNFPGRFSGRQFSNSRSEMNVSTLELGDSALYLCASSLGGLAASEQYFGPGTRLTVT.

The rearrangement uses TRBV5-6 and TRBJ2-1; D may be TRBD2 (6 bases). Looked up from germline, CDR1 is SGHDT and CDR2 is YYEEEE. Trimming took 4 bases from V and 5 from J, leaving 19 bases between them. CDR3 length: 16 amino acids. In nucleotides, the CDR3 is TGTGCCAGCAGCCACGCCCTAGCGCAAGTAGACAATGAGCAGTTCTTC. Translating it yields CASSHALAQVDNEQFF.

The CDR3 region has the DNA TGTGCCACCAGCAGAGGGGAATCAGGGTACACCGGGGAGCTGTTTTTT. As protein: CATSRGESGYTGELFF. The rearrangement uses TRBV15 and TRBJ2-2, with TRBD1 as a possible D gene (5 bases). CDR1 and CDR2 from the germline V gene are LNHNV and YYDKDF (reference sequence). The CDR3 runs 16 residues. The V end lost 1 base, the J end lost 3 bases, and 12 bases lay between the germline ends.

The chain uses TRBV7-9 and TRBJ2-7, with D hard to call. The CDR3 is made up of 13 amino acids. Germline V CDR1 and CDR2: SEHNR, FQNEAQ (reference sequence). V was shortened by 5 bases and J by 2 bases, with 10 bases between the two germline ends. The CDR3 nucleotides are TGTGCCAGCAGCGGTACAGAAACCTACGAGCAGTACTTC. Translation: CASSGTETYEQYF. The full variable domain, its missing parts supplied by reference TRBV7-9 and TRBJ2-7, is DTGVSQNPRHKITKRGQNVTFRCDPISEHNRLYWYRQTLGQGPEFLTYFQNEAQLEKSRLLSDRFSAERPKGSFSTLEIQRTEQGDSAMYLCASSGTETYEQYFGPGTRLTVT.

The chain recombines TRBV15 with TRBJ1-1; 10 positions agree with TRBD1. CDR1 and CDR2 from the germline V gene are LNHNV and YYDKDF (reference sequence). This CDR3 has 13 residues. V gave up 3 bases and J gave up 9 bases; unmatched junction bases: 4. The CDR3 here is CATSRTGGPKAFF. CDR3 bases: TGTGCCACCAGCAGGACAGGGGGCCCAAAAGCTTTCTTT. Full variable domain (outside the CDR3, taken from reference TRBV15 and TRBJ1-1): DAMVIQNPRYQVTQFGKPVTLSCSQTLNHNVMYWYQQKSSQAPKLLFHYYDKDFNNEADTPDNFQSRRPNTSFCFLDIRSPGLGDTAMYLCATSRTGGPKAFFGQGTRLTVV.

The table lists this clone with a few counts. The CDR3: CASSSLGQGYTEAFF. The CDR3 bases are TGCGCCAGCAGCTCACTGGGACAGGGCTACACTGAAGCTTTCTTT. The rearrangement links TRBV4-3 to TRBJ1-1; 9 bases align to TRBD1. Germline loops: CDR1 LGHNA, CDR2 YSLEER. This CDR3 has 15 amino acids. V lost 5 bases to trimming and J lost 3 bases; unmatched junction nucleotides: 7.

CDR3 sequence reads: CASSQRGTSGASSYEQYF. Written as DNA, the CDR3 is TGCGCCAGCAGCCAACGGGGGACTAGCGGGGCTAGCTCCTACGAGCAGTACTTC. The J gene is TRBJ2-7, the V gene TRBV4-1; 13 bases map to TRBD2. The CDR3 is made up of 18 amino acids. CDR1 and CDR2 from the germline V gene are MGHRA and YSYEKL. Germline trimming cut 2 bases from V and 0 bases from J; bases unmatched to any gene: 7.

The rearrangement links TRBV9 to TRBJ1-1; TRBD1 is a possible D gene (6 bases). The CDR3 is 15 residues long. In germline, CDR1 is SGDLS, CDR2 YYNGEE. Trimming pared 4 bases from V and 1 base from J, leaving 14 bases between. The CDR3 coding sequence is TGTGCCAGCAGCACCCAGGGGCTTCAGAACACTGAAGCTTTCTTT. Translated, it gives CASSTQGLQNTEAFF.